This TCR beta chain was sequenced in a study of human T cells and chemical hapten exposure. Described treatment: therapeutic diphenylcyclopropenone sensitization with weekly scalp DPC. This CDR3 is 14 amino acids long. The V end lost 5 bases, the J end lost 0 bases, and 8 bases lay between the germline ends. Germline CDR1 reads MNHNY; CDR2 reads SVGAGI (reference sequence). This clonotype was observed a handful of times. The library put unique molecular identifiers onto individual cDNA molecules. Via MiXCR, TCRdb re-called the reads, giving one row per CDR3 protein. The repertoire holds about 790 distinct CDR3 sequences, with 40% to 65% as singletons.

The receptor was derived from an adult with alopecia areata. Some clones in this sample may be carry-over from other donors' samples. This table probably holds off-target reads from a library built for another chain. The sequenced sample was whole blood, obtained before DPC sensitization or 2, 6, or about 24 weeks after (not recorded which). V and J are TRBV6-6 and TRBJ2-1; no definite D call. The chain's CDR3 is CASSTQSSYNEQFF. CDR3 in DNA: TGTGCCAGCAGTACACAGAGCTCCTACAATGAGCAGTTCTTC.